This TCR beta chain originates from a study of early T cells in non-severe SARS-CoV-2 infection. Points from the study as a whole: Matching against VDJdb likely underestimated virus-specific expansions, favoring anti-spike CD8.

In its sample, this clonotype was seen many times. Its specificity is not known. One entry per CDR3 protein, called by TCRdb with MiXCR from the 5' RACE reads. Here the sample spans some 64,000 distinct CDR3 sequences, roughly 9% being singletons. This CDR3 has 15 amino acids. Germline V CDR1 and CDR2: SNHLY, FYNNEI. With 7 bases clipped from V and 7 bases from J, the junction kept 9 bases outside the gene matches. The source is an adult who was a healthcare worker with PCR-confirmed SARS-CoV-2 infection or an uninfected control (not recorded which). The chain has TRBV2 and TRBJ2-1, with 11 bases matching TRBD2. This specimen was whole blood, taken at baseline. CDR3 nucleotide sequence: TGTGCCAGCACCTCCGGACTAGCGGGTCTGAATGAGCAGTTCTTC. Translating gives CASTSGLAGLNEQFF.